This is a list of T cell receptor beta chains from one sample in a study of control samples from healthy donors and cancer patients. Repertoires were generated with immunoSEQ multiplex PCR, while TCRdb's copy carries only in-frame clones and drops some. The sample records 65,000 to 80,000 clones, around 90% being singletons. Sequencing was performed on PBMCs. The source is an older woman with head and neck cancer. Both conserved end residues are part of each CDR3. The D gene is left open where the match is weak. Not every row has a clone size; where given, it reads once, few, many or a size class.

J	V	size	D	CDR3	DNA
TRBJ2-2	TRBV6-5	.	TRBD2	CASRPTSGPTGELFF	TGTGCCAGCAGACCTACTAGCGGGCCAACCGGGGAGCTGTTTTTT
TRBJ1-5	TRBV24-1	.	TRBD1	CATSDPGTGDLNQPQHF	TGTGCCACCAGTGATCCCGGGACAGGGGACCTCAATCAGCCCCAGCATTTT
TRBJ2-7	TRBV7-8	.	.	CASSQSIGYRVSYEQYF	TGTGCCAGCAGCCAATCAATAGGGTATAGGGTGAGCTACGAGCAGTACTTC
TRBJ2-1	TRBV29-1	.	TRBD2	CSVDILGTTSEQFF	TGCAGCGTTGACATACTTGGGACTACAAGTGAGCAGTTCTTC
TRBJ2-7	TRBV2	.	.	CASILGGGTVPLFLF	TGTGCCAGCATCCTGGGAGGGGGGACAGTGCCCTTATTCCTCTTC
TRBJ1-2	TRBV15	.	.	CATSRDPGDLYGYTF	TGTGCCACCAGCAGAGATCCAGGGGATCTGTATGGCTACACCTTC
TRBJ1-2	TRBV7-2	.	.	CASSLEGSRAFSGYTF	TGTGCCAGCAGCTTAGAGGGGTCCAGGGCGTTCTCTGGCTACACCTTC
TRBJ2-7	TRBV7-6	.	.	CASSPLLAYEQYF	TGTGCCAGCAGCCCCCTCCTAGCCTACGAGCAGTACTTC
TRBJ2-7	TRBV20-1	.	.	CSAPSYEQYF	TGCAGTGCTCCAAGCTACGAGCAGTACTTC
TRBJ2-7	TRBV4-2	.	TRBD2	CATPTSGVQSISYEQYF	TGTGCCACCCCGACTAGCGGAGTCCAGAGTATCTCCTACGAGCAGTACTTC
TRBJ2-1	TRBV7-8	.	TRBD2	CASSRRTSGNVNEQFF	TGTGCCAGCAGCCGGAGGACTAGCGGGAATGTCAATGAGCAGTTCTTC
TRBJ1-5	TRBV30	.	.	CAWSRQGPARNQPQHF	TGTGCCTGGAGTCGGCAGGGACCCGCACGCAATCAGCCCCAGCATTTT
TRBJ2-7	TRBV19	.	.	CASSMGGGYEQYF	TGTGCCAGTAGTATGGGGGGTGGCTACGAGCAGTACTTC
TRBJ2-5	TRBV7-2	.	.	CASSGPSQETQYF	TGTGCCAGCAGCGGGCCGAGCCAAGAGACCCAGTACTTC
TRBJ1-1	TRBV27	.	.	CASSSNYVRANTEAFF	TGTGCCAGCAGTTCTAACTACGTCAGAGCGAACACTGAAGCTTTCTTT
TRBJ1-1	TRBV30	.	TRBD1	CAWSVVDRGGTEAFF	TGTGCCTGGAGTGTGGTAGACAGGGGGGGGACTGAAGCTTTCTTT
TRBJ1-5	TRBV6-5	.	.	CASNEALTNQPQHF	TGTGCCAGCAACGAGGCACTAACCAATCAGCCCCAGCATTTT
TRBJ1-5	TRBV30	.	.	CAWSVVQVNQPQHF	TGTGCCTGGAGTGTAGTTCAGGTCAATCAGCCCCAGCATTTT
TRBJ2-5	TRBV6-5	.	TRBD1	CASSYSRTGGSPQYF	TGTGCCAGCAGTTACTCGCGGACAGGGGGAAGTCCCCAGTACTTC
TRBJ1-3	TRBV7-2	.	TRBD1	CASSPRGGNTIYF	TGTGCCAGCAGCCCCAGGGGGGGAAACACCATATATTTT
TRBJ2-2	TRBV7-9	.	TRBD2	CASSPPTSGRFRNTGELFF	TGTGCCAGCAGCCCACCAACTAGCGGGAGGTTTCGGAACACCGGGGAGCTGTTTTTT
TRBJ2-6	TRBV3-1/TRBV3-2	.	.	CASSQASSGANVLTF	TGTGCCAGCAGCCAAGCTAGCTCTGGGGCCAACGTCCTGACTTTC
TRBJ2-1	TRBV2	.	TRBD2	CATQRREGFYNEQFF	TGTGCCACCCAAAGGCGGGAGGGTTTCTACAATGAGCAGTTCTTC
TRBJ2-2	TRBV2	once	.	CASGDRTGELFF	TGTGCCAGCGGTGATAGGACCGGGGAGCTGTTTTTT
TRBJ1-5	TRBV6-1	.	.	CASSEAGYRQPQHF	TGTGCCAGCAGTGAAGCGGGGTACCGTCAGCCCCAGCATTTT
TRBJ2-2	TRBV19	.	.	CASSWRGLGGELFF	TGTGCCAGTAGCTGGAGGGGGCTGGGCGGGGAGCTGTTTTTT
TRBJ2-7	TRBV7-2	.	TRBD2	CASSQGLVGYEQYF	TGTGCCAGCAGTCAGGGACTAGTCGGTTACGAGCAGTACTTC
TRBJ2-1	TRBV3-1/TRBV3-2	.	.	CASSQQFSSYNEQFF	TGTGCCAGCAGCCAACAGTTTAGCTCCTACAATGAGCAGTTCTTC
TRBJ2-1	TRBV7-2	.	.	CASSLAGALYNEQFF	TGTGCCAGCAGCTTAGCAGGGGCCCTCTACAATGAGCAGTTCTTC
TRBJ2-3	TRBV3-1/TRBV3-2	.	TRBD2	CASSQRTSGIIADTQYF	TGTGCCAGCAGCCAACGGACTAGCGGGATTATCGCAGATACGCAGTATTTT
TRBJ2-5	TRBV29-1	.	.	CSVEHRAKGGETQYF	TGCAGCGTCGAACACAGGGCCAAGGGGGGAGAGACCCAGTACTTC
TRBJ1-5	TRBV7-8	few	.	CASSLAGGRDQPQHF	TGTGCCAGCAGCTTAGCGGGAGGCAGGGATCAGCCCCAGCATTTT
TRBJ2-7	TRBV27	.	.	CASSLSITREQYF	TGTGCCAGCAGTTTATCGATAACTCGGGAGCAGTACTTC
TRBJ2-3	TRBV5-1	.	.	CASSYRAGTDTQYF	TGCGCCAGCAGCTACAGGGCGGGCACAGATACGCAGTATTTT
TRBJ1-2	TRBV7-9	.	.	CASSTEVSEGYTF	TGTGCCAGCAGCACAGAGGTCTCTGAGGGCTACACCTTC
TRBJ1-1	TRBV2	few	.	CASSEAGREAFF	TGTGCCAGCAGTGAAGCGGGAAGGGAAGCTTTCTTT
TRBJ2-1	TRBV6-6	.	TRBD1	CASRTRQGASYNEQFF	TGTGCCAGCAGGACTAGACAGGGGGCATCCTACAATGAGCAGTTCTTC
TRBJ2-1	TRBV7-8	.	.	CASSSYTGAPNEQFF	TGTGCCAGCAGCTCCTATACGGGAGCTCCCAATGAGCAGTTCTTC
TRBJ1-5	TRBV28	.	TRBD1	CASVSPLDRRGNQPQHF	TGTGCCAGCGTCTCCCCTTTGGACAGGAGGGGCAATCAGCCCCAGCATTTT
TRBJ2-2	TRBV9	.	TRBD2	CASSVGTSGIGGELFF	TGTGCCAGCAGCGTCGGGACTAGCGGTATAGGCGGGGAGCTGTTTTTT
TRBJ2-3	TRBV5-1	.	TRBD2	CASSPGGLAGVVDTQYF	TGCGCCAGCAGCCCCGGGGGACTAGCGGGAGTGGTAGATACGCAGTATTTT
TRBJ1-4	TRBV19	.	.	CASSGQATNEKLFF	TGTGCCAGTAGTGGGCAGGCAACTAATGAAAAACTGTTTTTT
TRBJ2-7	TRBV5-6	.	.	CATAPGSGSYEQYF	TGTGCTACCGCCCCCGGGAGTGGCTCCTACGAGCAGTACTTC
TRBJ2-7	TRBV19	.	.	CASSIGGSQYEQYF	TGTGCCAGTAGTATAGGTGGATCCCAGTACGAGCAGTACTTC
TRBJ2-1	TRBV11-2	.	TRBD2	CASSGRRTSSSYNEQFF	TGTGCCAGCAGCGGGCGACGGACTAGCAGCTCCTACAATGAGCAGTTCTTC
TRBJ2-6	TRBV3-1/TRBV3-2	.	TRBD1	CASSHSTGGTGNAGANVLTF	TGTGCCAGCAGCCACTCAACTGGCGGGACAGGGAATGCGGGGGCCAACGTCCTGACTTTC
TRBJ1-1	TRBV10-3	.	.	CAISESGQGNTEAFF	TGTGCCATCAGTGAGTCCGGTCAGGGCAACACTGAAGCTTTCTTT
TRBJ1-5	TRBV6-1	few	.	CASSEPWGWGENQPQHF	TGTGCCAGCAGTGAGCCTTGGGGGTGGGGGGAGAATCAGCCCCAGCATTTT
TRBJ2-3	TRBV28	.	.	CASSSPGTDTQYF	TGTGCCAGCAGTTCCCCAGGGACAGATACGCAGTATTTT
TRBJ1-5	TRBV18	.	.	CASSPQNTNQPQHF	TGTGCCAGCTCACCCCAGAATACCAATCAGCCCCAGCATTTT
TRBJ1-6	TRBV4-2	.	TRBD1	CASSHETTRQGRTSSYNSPLHF	TGTGCCAGCAGCCACGAAACTACAAGACAGGGGCGAACAAGCTCCTATAATTCACCCCTCCACTTT